This TCR beta chain was profiled in a study of T-cell memory formation after mild COVID-19. The study, taken as a whole, reports: Detection of some responders pre-infection suggested pre-existing cross-reactive memory T cells participated. Day 15 to 85 contracting clones showed balanced CD4/CD8; day 15 to 37 expanders favored CD4+.

The CDR3 runs to 15 residues. V was clipped by 1 base and J by 5 bases, with 13 bases between them. Germline values: CDR1 SEHNR, CDR2 FQNEAQ (reference sequence). 5'RACE, which relied on constant-segment primers, yielded TCR alpha and TCR beta cDNA libraries carrying sample barcodes and UMIs. TCRdb reanalysed the 5' RACE reads using MiXCR and keeps one entry per CDR3 protein. The sample has fewer than 150,000 distinct CDR3 sequences; 22% are singletons. This clonotype was seen more than once but under ten times. Antigen specificity is unknown. The sequence was collected from a young man who had mild COVID-19 (a few samples of this study predate the infection). Cell type and time point are not known. Sequencing was carried out using PBMCs or a T cell subset sorted from them (not recorded which). The J gene is TRBJ2-3, the V gene TRBV7-9; maybe TRBD1 (5 bases). CDR3 loop: CASSLVAGRGDTQYF. The CDR3 nucleotides are TGTGCCAGCAGCTTAGTGGCAGGGCGAGGAGATACGCAGTATTTT.